The next 31 T cell receptor beta chains were all read from a single sample in a study of shared clonotypes between healthy human individuals. Naive CD8 populations comprised CD45RO-negative cells positively selected for CCR7, excluding terminally differentiated effector memory CD45RA+ cells. TCRdb keeps only in-frame clones here, not all; method: immunoSEQ multiplex PCR. The sample comprises millions of clones, around 93% of which are singletons, and 1.5% to 2% rests with the top ten. The source material was naive CD8+ T cells from PBMCs. The receptors stem from a man aged 18 to 29 in good health. Some clones in this sample may be carry-over from other donors' samples.

This chain uses TRBV6-6 with TRBJ2-5; perhaps TRBD1 as D (6 bases). There are 15 residues in the CDR3. Deletions cut 2 bases from V and 2 bases from J, with 12 bases between. Germline V lookup: CDR1 MNHNY, CDR2 SVGAGI (reference sequence). CDR3 sequence: CASSYIGGGQETQYF. CDR3 sequence (DNA): TGTGCCAGCAGTTACATTGGGGGCGGTCAAGAGACCCAGTACTTC.

This chain connects TRBV5-1 to TRBJ2-7, with D perhaps TRBD2 (7 bases). This CDR3 is built from 14 residues. Per germline, CDR1 SGHRS and CDR2 YFSETQ. Deletions cut 0 bases from V and 6 bases from J, with 13 bases between. CDR3 protein: CASSLEQGGGEQYF. CDR3 nucleotide sequence: TGCGCCAGCAGCTTGGAACAGGGAGGGGGCGAGCAGTACTTC.

V is TRBV6-5 and J is TRBJ2-7; no definite D call. V lost 3 bases, J lost 0 bases, and 12 bases lay in between. From germline, CDR1 is MNHEY and CDR2 SVGAGI. The length of the CDR3 is 15 residues. For the CDR3, the DNA is TGTGCCAGCAGTTATGGGGTACCGGCCTCCTACGAGCAGTACTTC. Translated: CASSYGVPASYEQYF.

The J gene is TRBJ2-7, the V gene TRBV27; no firm D call. The CDR3 totals 14 residues. The V end lost 3 bases, the J end lost 2 bases, and 11 bases lay between the germline ends. CDR1 and CDR2 from the germline V gene are MNHEY and SMNVEV (reference sequence). CDR3 loop: CASSFAPSTYEQYF. As DNA, the CDR3 is TGTGCCAGCAGTTTTGCGCCGAGTACCTACGAGCAGTACTTC.

Worth noting for this clone: The junction departs from germline at one end; a sequencing error may be responsible. In DNA form, the CDR3 reads TGTGCCAGCAGTTCAACTTCCTGGACAGGGCCGAACGCCGGGGAGCTGTTTTTT. It encodes CASSSTSWTGPNAGELFF. The chain joins TRBV28 to TRBJ2-2, with 8 bases matching TRBD1. The CDR3 is 18 residues long. Per the germline V gene, CDR1 is MDHEN and CDR2 is SYDVKM.

The genes are TRBV6-1 and TRBJ2-7; D remains unclear. The CDR3 is 14 amino acids. Germline CDR1 is MNHNS and CDR2 is SASEGT. The germline V and J ends were trimmed by 3 bases and 3 bases, with 12 bases remaining between them. The CDR3 coding sequence is TGTGCCAGCAGTGACCCGCTTGGGCACTACGAGCAGTACTTC. Protein product: CASSDPLGHYEQYF.

J is TRBJ1-4 and V is TRBV11-2, with D uncertain. Looked up from germline, CDR1 is SGHAT and CDR2 is FQNNGV. This CDR3 comprises 16 residues. The germline V and J ends were trimmed by 4 bases and 0 bases, with 12 bases remaining between them. CDR3 sequence reads: CASSSRTEATNEKLFF. For the CDR3, the DNA is TGTGCCAGCAGCTCCCGAACAGAGGCAACTAATGAAAAACTGTTTTTT.

This chain links TRBV14 with TRBJ2-1, with a tentative D call TRBD1 (6 bases). Trimming removed 1 base from V and 2 bases from J, with 12 bases in between. The V gene's germline CDR1 is SGHDN and CDR2 FVKESK. This CDR3 comprises 16 residues. CDR3 DNA sequence: TGTGCCAGCAGCCAAGGTCGGACAGCCCCCTACAATGAGCAGTTCTTC. Translated, it gives CASSQGRTAPYNEQFF.

The rearrangement uses TRBV5-1 and TRBJ2-6, with D perhaps assigned TRBD1 or TRBD2 (5 bases each). CDR3 length: 19 amino acids. Per germline, CDR1 SGHRS and CDR2 YFSETQ. The V end lost 0 bases, the J end lost 0 bases, and 16 bases lay between the germline ends. CDR3 bases: TGCGCCAGCAGCTTGGAGTGGGGGACGGTAAGCTCTGGGGCCAACGTCCTGACTTTC. It encodes CASSLEWGTVSSGANVLTF.

The chain is built from TRBV11-2 and TRBJ2-1; 12 bases map to TRBD2. This CDR3 contains 19 residues. Trimming took 0 bases from V and 0 from J; bases not matched to a gene: 6. CDR1 is SGHAT, CDR2 FQNNGV, per germline. CDR3 bases: TGTGCCAGCAGCTTAGAAGCTAGCGGGAGGGCGAGCTCCTACAATGAGCAGTTCTTC. This sequence encodes CASSLEASGRASSYNEQFF.

The gene calls are TRBV29-1 and TRBJ2-1; D is possibly TRBD2 (6 bases). There are 13 residues in the CDR3. CDR1 and CDR2 from the germline V gene are SQVTM and ANQGSEA. Trimming took 3 bases from V and 8 from J, leaving 14 bases between them. The CDR3 spells CSVDPRGIDEQFF. CDR3 nucleotides: TGCAGCGTTGATCCCCGCGGGATAGATGAGCAGTTCTTC.

This chain links TRBV9 with TRBJ2-7; TRBD1 agrees at 7 bases. CDR3 size: 13 residues. V was clipped by 4 bases and J by 4 bases; unmatched bases: 5. The germline V gene encodes CDR1 SGDLS and CDR2 YYNGEE. The CDR3 reads CASSQGRGYEQYF. The CDR3 region has the DNA TGTGCCAGCAGCCAGGGCAGGGGGTACGAGCAGTACTTC.

The chain employs TRBV5-6 and TRBJ1-2, with 7 positions matching TRBD1. CDR1 and CDR2 (germline): SGHDT, YYEEEE. The CDR3 loop spans 14 amino acids. The trim removed 4 bases at V and 3 bases at J, leaving 6 bases unmatched. DNA of the CDR3: TGTGCCAGCAGCACCGGGACAGATTACTATGGCTACACCTTC. This gives the protein CASSTGTDYYGYTF.

This sequence joins TRBV7-6 and TRBJ2-1; D gene unclear. The CDR3 is 15 residues long. Germline assignment: CDR1 SGHVS and CDR2 FNYEAQ. The V and J ends lost 2 bases and 2 bases respectively, with 10 bases between them. The CDR3 is CASSLFRPTYNEQFF. The CDR3 coding sequence is TGTGCCAGCAGCTTATTCCGGCCTACCTACAATGAGCAGTTCTTC.

The CDR3 region has the DNA TGTGCCAGCAGCCTCGGACTTATCTCCTACAATGAGCAGTTCTTC. Residues: CASSLGLISYNEQFF. V usage is TRBV11-2 and J usage is TRBJ2-1, with D possibly matching TRBD2 (5 bases). The CDR3 runs 15 residues. Trimming pared 5 bases from V and 0 bases from J, leaving 11 bases between. Germline loops: CDR1 SGHAT, CDR2 FQNNGV.

The chain carries TRBV28 and TRBJ2-7, with 10 bases identical to TRBD2. This CDR3 has 14 residues. With V trimmed by 5 bases and J by 4 bases, 5 bases remained unmatched. Germline V gene sequence: CDR1 MDHEN, CDR2 SYDVKM. CDR3 in DNA: TGTGCCAGCAGTAAGCGGGAGGGCGGGTACGAGCAGTACTTC. Amino acid sequence: CASSKREGGYEQYF.

This rearrangement joins TRBV27 to TRBJ2-1, with TRBD2 identical over 10 bases. The CDR3 spans 14 residues. The V gene end was trimmed by 2 bases and the J gene end by 10 bases; junction bases not matched to a gene: 5. The germline CDR1 and CDR2 sequences are MNHEY and SMNVEV (reference sequence). The CDR3 here is CASSLLAGDGEQFF. CDR3 DNA: TGTGCCAGCAGTTTACTAGCGGGAGATGGCGAGCAGTTCTTC.

The genes are TRBV5-6 and TRBJ2-2, with 7 bases lining up with TRBD1. Germline V gene lookup returns CDR1 SGHDT and CDR2 YYEEEE. V dropped 0 bases and J dropped 4; count of bases not matched to a gene: 6. The CDR3 runs 16 residues. The chain's CDR3 is CASSLALSGGTGELFF. As DNA, the CDR3 is TGTGCCAGCAGCTTGGCCTTGTCAGGGGGCACCGGGGAGCTGTTTTTT.

The V call is TRBV5-1, the J call TRBJ2-1, with TRBD2 matching over 7 bases. The V gene end was trimmed by 3 bases and the J gene end by 7 bases; junction bases not matched to a gene: 13. This CDR3 region has 16 residues. From germline, CDR1 is SGHRS and CDR2 YFSETQ. CDR3: CASSSSRGRAVNEQFF. The DNA for the CDR3 is TGCGCCAGCAGCTCCAGCCGGGGGAGGGCCGTGAATGAGCAGTTCTTC.

This rearrangement joins TRBV19 to TRBJ2-1; D gene ambiguous. There are 15 residues in the CDR3. Trimming cost V 6 bases and J 0 bases, with 12 bases left between them. Germline values: CDR1 LNHDA, CDR2 SQIVND (reference sequence). Here the CDR3 reads CASRVTASSYNEQFF. The CDR3 DNA is TGTGCCAGTAGGGTAACGGCGAGCTCCTACAATGAGCAGTTCTTC.

The V and J genes are TRBV6-5 and TRBJ2-1; 11 bases are shared with TRBD2. Germline CDR1 reads MNHEY; CDR2 reads SVGAGI. The CDR3 extends over 15 amino acids. The V and J ends lost 7 bases and 2 bases, in that order; junction bases with no gene match: 4. Here the CDR3 DNA reads TGTGCCAGCACCTTAGCGGGAGGGCCCTACAATGAGCAGTTCTTC. Protein: CASTLAGGPYNEQFF.

This rearrangement joins TRBV29-1 to TRBJ2-7, with D possibly TRBD1 on 5 matching bases. CDR3 length: 13 amino acids. From germline, CDR1 is SQVTM and CDR2 ANQGSEA. V was pared by 1 base and J by 4 bases, with 11 bases between. CDR3 protein: CSVEVLGAYEQYF. The CDR3 DNA is TGCAGCGTTGAAGTTCTAGGGGCTTACGAGCAGTACTTC.

This rearrangement joins TRBV19 to TRBJ2-3; TRBD1 agrees at 7 bases. The CDR3 covers 16 residues. With 6 bases clipped from V and 5 bases from J, the junction kept 14 bases outside the gene matches. CDR1 and CDR2 from the germline V gene are LNHDA and SQIVND (reference sequence). The CDR3 here is CASRTLGGQYKDTQYF. Written as DNA, the CDR3 is TGTGCCAGTAGGACCTTAGGGGGACAGTACAAAGATACGCAGTATTTT.

About this clone itself: The sample holds other DNA sequences that translate to the same CDR3. The rearrangement links TRBV7-9 to TRBJ2-5, with D maybe TRBD2 (5 bases). Germline lookup yields CDR1 SEHNR and CDR2 FQNEAQ (reference sequence). The CDR3 loop spans 15 amino acids. V dropped 1 base and J dropped 1 base, with 10 bases sitting between them. CDR3 residues: CASSLVAGGQETQYF. In DNA, the CDR3 is TGTGCCAGCAGCTTAGTAGCAGGAGGCCAAGAGACCCAGTACTTC.

This clone was picked up one time. This chain connects TRBV19 to TRBJ1-1, with a possible D match to TRBD1 (5 bases). This CDR3 is 15 amino acids long. Deletions cut 5 bases from V and 0 bases from J, with 13 bases between. Germline values: CDR1 LNHDA, CDR2 SQIVND (reference sequence). CDR3 protein: CASSLHRTMNTEAFF. The CDR3 DNA reads TGTGCCAGTAGTCTCCACCGGACAATGAACACTGAAGCTTTCTTT.

The CDR3, as DNA: TGTGCCAGCAGTCCAGATCTGGGCACGCAGTATTTT. Translating it yields CASSPDLGTQYF. The chain carries TRBV27 and TRBJ2-3; D gene uncertain. V was trimmed by 5 bases and J by 9 bases, leaving 12 bases between them. This CDR3 region has 12 residues. Germline-derived CDR1 and CDR2 are MNHEY and SMNVEV (reference sequence).

The chain is built from TRBV7-9 and TRBJ2-5, with a possible D match to TRBD2 (5 bases). Germline V gene data show CDR1 as SEHNR and CDR2 as FQNEAQ (reference sequence). V was pared by 5 bases and J by 5 bases, with 18 bases between. CDR3 size: 15 residues. The CDR3 protein is CASSPPGLAQETQYF. CDR3 nucleotide sequence: TGTGCCAGCAGCCCCCCCGGTCTAGCCCAGGAGACCCAGTACTTC.

This clone is a singleton in its sample. The sample carries other DNA sequences with the same CDR3. Here the CDR3 DNA reads TGTGCCAGCAGTTTACTCGGGGATGAGCAGTTCTTC. Translated: CASSLLGDEQFF. This rearrangement joins TRBV27 to TRBJ2-1, with D possibly being TRBD2 (5 bases). The V and J ends lost 2 bases and 8 bases respectively, with 7 bases between them. Germline values: CDR1 MNHEY, CDR2 SMNVEV (reference sequence). This CDR3 contains 12 residues.

This chain links TRBV19 with TRBJ2-1; 7 bases are shared with TRBD1. The germline V gene encodes CDR1 LNHDA and CDR2 SQIVND (reference sequence). V dropped 1 base and J dropped 0; count of bases not matched to a gene: 6. This CDR3 contains 17 residues. DNA of the CDR3: TGTGCCAGTAGTATAGCGGACAGGTTCAGCTCCTACAATGAGCAGTTCTTC. Translating it yields CASSIADRFSSYNEQFF.

The V call is TRBV7-6, the J call TRBJ2-1; the D gene is possibly TRBD1 (6 bases). V was cut by 8 bases and J by 7 bases, with 18 bases left in between. The CDR3 spans 14 residues. Germline V lookup: CDR1 SGHVS, CDR2 FNYEAQ. CDR3 protein: CASVTGTLGNEQFF. CDR3 nucleotide sequence: TGTGCCAGCGTCACCGGGACATTGGGGAATGAGCAGTTCTTC. The complete variable domain, with remaining parts taken from reference TRBV7-6 and TRBJ2-1, reads GAGVSQSPRYKVTKRGQDVALRCDPISGHVSLYWYRQALGQGPEFLTYFNYEAQQDKSGLPNDRFSAERPEGSISTLTIQRTEQRDSAMYRCASVTGTLGNEQFFGPGTRLTVL.

This chain uses TRBV11-2 with TRBJ2-5; a weak D match, TRBD2 (5 bases). V was clipped by 5 bases and J by 5 bases, with 15 bases between them. The CDR3 has 14 residues. CDR1 is SGHAT, CDR2 FQNNGV, per germline. The CDR3 is CASSAWVARETQYF. CDR3 coding DNA: TGTGCCAGCAGCGCCTGGGTAGCGAGGGAGACCCAGTACTTC.